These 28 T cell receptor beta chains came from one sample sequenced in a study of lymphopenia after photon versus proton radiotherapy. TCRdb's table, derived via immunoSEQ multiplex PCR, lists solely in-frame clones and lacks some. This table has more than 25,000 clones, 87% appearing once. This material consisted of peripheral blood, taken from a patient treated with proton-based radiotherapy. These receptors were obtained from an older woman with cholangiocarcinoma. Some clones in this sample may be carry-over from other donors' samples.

Written as DNA, the CDR3 is TGTGCCAGCAGCTTTGGGACTAAAAATGGCTACACCTTC. Its protein is CASSFGTKNGYTF. This chain links TRBV5-6 with TRBJ1-2; D may be TRBD1 (5 bases). CDR1 SGHDT and CDR2 YYEEEE come from the germline V gene. The CDR3 extends over 13 amino acids. Trimming shortened V by 2 bases and J by 6 bases, and 11 bases separated the two germline ends.

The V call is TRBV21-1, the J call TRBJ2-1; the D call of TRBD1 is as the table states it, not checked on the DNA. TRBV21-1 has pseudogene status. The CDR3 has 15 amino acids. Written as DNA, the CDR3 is TGTGCCAGCAGCCCGCGGGACAGGGGGCTGTATGAGCAGTTCTTC. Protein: CASSPRDRGLYEQFF.

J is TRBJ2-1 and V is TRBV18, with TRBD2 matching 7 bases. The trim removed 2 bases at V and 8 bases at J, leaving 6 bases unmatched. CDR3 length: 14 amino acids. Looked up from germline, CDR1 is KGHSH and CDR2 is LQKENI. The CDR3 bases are TGTGCCAGCTCACCAATGACTAGCACACATGAGCAGTTCTTC. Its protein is CASSPMTSTHEQFF.

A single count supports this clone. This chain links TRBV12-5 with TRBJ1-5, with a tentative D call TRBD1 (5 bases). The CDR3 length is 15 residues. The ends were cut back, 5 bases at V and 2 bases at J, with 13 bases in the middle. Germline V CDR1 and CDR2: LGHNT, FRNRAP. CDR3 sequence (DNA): TGTGCTAGTGGTCCGGAAGGGGCCGGCAATCAGCCCCAGCATTTT. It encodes CASGPEGAGNQPQHF.

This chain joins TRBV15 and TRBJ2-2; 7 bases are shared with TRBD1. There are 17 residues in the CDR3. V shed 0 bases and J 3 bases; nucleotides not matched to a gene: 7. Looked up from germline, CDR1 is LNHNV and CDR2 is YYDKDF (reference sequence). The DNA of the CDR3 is TGTGCCACCAGCAGAGATCTAGGGGACAGTGACACCGGGGAGCTGTTTTTT. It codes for CATSRDLGDSDTGELFF.

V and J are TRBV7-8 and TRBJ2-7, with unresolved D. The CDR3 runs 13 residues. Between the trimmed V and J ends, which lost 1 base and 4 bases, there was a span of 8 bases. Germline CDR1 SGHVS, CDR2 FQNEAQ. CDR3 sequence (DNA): TGTGCCAGCAGCTTAGAGGTATCGTACGAGCAGTACTTC. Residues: CASSLEVSYEQYF.

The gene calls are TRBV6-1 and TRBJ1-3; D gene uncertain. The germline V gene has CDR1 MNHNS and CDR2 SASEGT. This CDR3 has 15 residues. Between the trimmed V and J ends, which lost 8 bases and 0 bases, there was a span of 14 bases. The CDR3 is CASGGFSSSGNTIYF. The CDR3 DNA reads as TGTGCCAGCGGTGGTTTTTCCAGCTCTGGAAACACCATATATTTT.

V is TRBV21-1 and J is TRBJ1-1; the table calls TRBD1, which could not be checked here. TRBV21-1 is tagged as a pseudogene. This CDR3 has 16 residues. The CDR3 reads CASSNPPDRVEGKAFF. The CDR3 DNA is TGTGCCAGCAGCAACCCTCCAGACAGGGTGGAAGGTAAAGCTTTCTTT.

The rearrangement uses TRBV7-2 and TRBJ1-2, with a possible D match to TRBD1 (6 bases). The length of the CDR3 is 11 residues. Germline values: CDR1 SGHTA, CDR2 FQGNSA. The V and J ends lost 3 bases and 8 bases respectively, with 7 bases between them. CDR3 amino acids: CASSFGGGYTF. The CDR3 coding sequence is TGTGCCAGCAGCTTTGGGGGCGGCTACACCTTC.

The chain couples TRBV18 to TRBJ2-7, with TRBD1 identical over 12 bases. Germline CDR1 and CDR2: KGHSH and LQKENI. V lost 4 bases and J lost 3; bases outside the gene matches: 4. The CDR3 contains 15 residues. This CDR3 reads CASSLGQGANYEQYF. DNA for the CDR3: TGTGCCAGCTCACTGGGACAGGGGGCGAACTACGAGCAGTACTTC.

The CDR3 nucleotides are TGTGCCAGCAGCCCCCGTGGGTCAGGGGGCGAAAGTACCTCCTTAGAGCAGTACTTC. Amino acid sequence: CASSPRGSGGESTSLEQYF. The chain couples TRBV2 to TRBJ2-7; TRBD1 matches at 8 bases. Germline CDR1 SNHLY, CDR2 FYNNEI. J was trimmed by 7 bases and V by 6 bases; bases with no gene match: 26. The CDR3 loop spans 19 amino acids.

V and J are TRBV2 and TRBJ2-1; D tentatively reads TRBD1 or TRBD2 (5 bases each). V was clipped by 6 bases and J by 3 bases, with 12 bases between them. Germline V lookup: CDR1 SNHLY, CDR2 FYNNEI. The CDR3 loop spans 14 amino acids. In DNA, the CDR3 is TGTGCCAGCAGGGGACCGATTTACTACAATGAGCAGTTCTTC. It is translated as CASRGPIYYNEQFF.

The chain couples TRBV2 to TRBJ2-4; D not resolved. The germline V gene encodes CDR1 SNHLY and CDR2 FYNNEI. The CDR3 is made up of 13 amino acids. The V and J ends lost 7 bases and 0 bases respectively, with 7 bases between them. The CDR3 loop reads CASNGLAKNIQYF. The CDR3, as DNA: TGTGCCAGCAACGGTCTAGCCAAAAACATTCAGTACTTC. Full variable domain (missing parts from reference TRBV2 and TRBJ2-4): EPEVTQTPSHQVTQMGQEVILRCVPISNHLYFYWYRQILGQKVEFLVSFYNNEISEKSEIFDDQFSVERPDGSNFTLKIRSTKLEDSAMYFCASNGLAKNIQYFGAGTRLSVL.

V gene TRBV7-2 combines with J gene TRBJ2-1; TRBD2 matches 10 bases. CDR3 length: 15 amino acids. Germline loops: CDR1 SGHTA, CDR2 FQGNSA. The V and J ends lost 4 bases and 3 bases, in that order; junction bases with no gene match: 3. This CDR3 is CASSSSSGSYNEQFF. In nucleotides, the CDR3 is TGTGCCAGCAGCTCTTCTAGCGGGAGCTACAATGAGCAGTTCTTC.

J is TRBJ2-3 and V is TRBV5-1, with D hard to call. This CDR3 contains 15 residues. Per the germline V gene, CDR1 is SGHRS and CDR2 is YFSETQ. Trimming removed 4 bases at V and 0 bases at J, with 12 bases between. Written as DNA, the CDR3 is TGCGCCAGCAGCCCCGCCTATCCTAGCACAGATACGCAGTATTTT. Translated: CASSPAYPSTDTQYF.

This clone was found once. The DNA of the CDR3 is TGTGCCACCAGCGTGTGGGGAGAGACCCAGTACTTC. Residues: CATSVWGETQYF. This chain links TRBV15 with TRBJ2-5; D is uncertain. From germline, CDR1 is LNHNV and CDR2 YYDKDF (reference sequence). The V end was cut by 5 bases, the J end by 4 bases, with 8 bases between. The CDR3 is 12 residues long.

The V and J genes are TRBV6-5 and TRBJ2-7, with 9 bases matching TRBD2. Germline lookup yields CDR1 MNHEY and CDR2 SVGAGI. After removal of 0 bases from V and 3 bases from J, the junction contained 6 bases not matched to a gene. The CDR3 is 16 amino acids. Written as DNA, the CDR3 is TGTGCCAGCAGTTACTCTGGTGTAGCGGGAGTCTACGAGCAGTACTTC. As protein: CASSYSGVAGVYEQYF.

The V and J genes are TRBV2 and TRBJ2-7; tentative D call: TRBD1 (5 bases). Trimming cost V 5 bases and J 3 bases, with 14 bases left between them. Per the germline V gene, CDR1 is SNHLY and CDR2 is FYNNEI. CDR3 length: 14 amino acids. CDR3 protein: CASSTGREGYEQYF. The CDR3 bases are TGTGCCAGCAGTACAGGTAGGGAAGGCTACGAGCAGTACTTC.

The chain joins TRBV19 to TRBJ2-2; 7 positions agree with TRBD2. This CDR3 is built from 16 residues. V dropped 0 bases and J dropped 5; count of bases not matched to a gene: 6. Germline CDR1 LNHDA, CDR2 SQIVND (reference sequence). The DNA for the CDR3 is TGTGCCAGTAGTATAGAAGGCGGGAGACCAACCGGGGAGCTGTTTTTT. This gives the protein CASSIEGGRPTGELFF.

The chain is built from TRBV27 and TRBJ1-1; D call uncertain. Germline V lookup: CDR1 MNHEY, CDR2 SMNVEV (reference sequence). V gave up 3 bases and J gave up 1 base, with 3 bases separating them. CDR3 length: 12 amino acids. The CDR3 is CASSFPNTEAFF. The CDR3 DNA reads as TGTGCCAGCAGTTTTCCGAACACTGAAGCTTTCTTT.

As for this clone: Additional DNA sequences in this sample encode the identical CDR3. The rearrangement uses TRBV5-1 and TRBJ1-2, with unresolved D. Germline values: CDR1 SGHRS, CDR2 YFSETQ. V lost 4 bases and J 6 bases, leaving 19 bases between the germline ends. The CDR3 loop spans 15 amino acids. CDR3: CASSLDPGAPDGYTF. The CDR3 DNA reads TGCGCCAGCAGCCTGGATCCGGGCGCCCCGGATGGCTACACCTTC.

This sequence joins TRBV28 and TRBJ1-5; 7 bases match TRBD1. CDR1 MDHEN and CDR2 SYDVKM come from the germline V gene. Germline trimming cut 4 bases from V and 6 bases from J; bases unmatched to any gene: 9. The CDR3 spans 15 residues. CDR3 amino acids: CASSYLTGLSQPQHF. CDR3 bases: TGTGCCAGCAGTTACTTGACAGGGTTGAGTCAGCCCCAGCATTTT.

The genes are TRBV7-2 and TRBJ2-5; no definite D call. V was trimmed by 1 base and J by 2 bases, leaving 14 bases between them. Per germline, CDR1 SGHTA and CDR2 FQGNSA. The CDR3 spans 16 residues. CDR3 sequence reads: CASSLGSSSGQETQYF. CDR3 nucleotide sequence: TGTGCCAGCAGCTTAGGCAGTAGTAGTGGACAAGAGACCCAGTACTTC.

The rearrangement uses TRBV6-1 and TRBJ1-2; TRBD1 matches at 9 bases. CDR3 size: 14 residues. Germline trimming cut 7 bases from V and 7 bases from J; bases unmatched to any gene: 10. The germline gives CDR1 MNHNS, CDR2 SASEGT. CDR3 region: CASTLKQGAAGYTF. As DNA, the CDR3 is TGTGCCAGCACCCTTAAACAGGGGGCGGCTGGCTACACCTTC.

Written as DNA, the CDR3 is TGTGCCAGCAGTAACCTTCAGGGAGCCTATGGCTACACCTTC. Translated, it gives CASSNLQGAYGYTF. This chain connects TRBV27 to TRBJ1-2; perhaps TRBD1 as D (5 bases). The CDR3 runs 14 residues. CDR1 and CDR2 (germline): MNHEY, SMNVEV (reference sequence). V lost 5 bases, J lost 4 bases, and 14 bases lay in between.

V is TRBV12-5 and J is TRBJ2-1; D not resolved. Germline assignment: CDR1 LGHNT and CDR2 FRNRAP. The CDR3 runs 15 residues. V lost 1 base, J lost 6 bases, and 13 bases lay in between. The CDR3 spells CASGLDSGRRNEQFF. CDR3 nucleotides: TGTGCTAGTGGTTTGGATAGTGGTAGGCGCAATGAGCAGTTCTTC.

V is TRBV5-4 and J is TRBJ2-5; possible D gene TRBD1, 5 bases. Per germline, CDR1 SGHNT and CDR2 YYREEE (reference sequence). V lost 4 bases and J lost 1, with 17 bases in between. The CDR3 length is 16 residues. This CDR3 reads CASSPNNQGTQETQYF. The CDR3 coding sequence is TGTGCCAGCAGCCCAAATAATCAGGGTACCCAAGAGACCCAGTACTTC.

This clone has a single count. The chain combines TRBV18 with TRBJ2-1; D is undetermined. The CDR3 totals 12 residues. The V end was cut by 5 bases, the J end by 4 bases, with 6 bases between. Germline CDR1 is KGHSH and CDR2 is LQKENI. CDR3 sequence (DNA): TGTGCCAGCTCAGCAGAGTACAATGAGCAGTTCTTC. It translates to CASSAEYNEQFF.